These 15 T cell receptor beta chains were all obtained from the same sample, sequenced in a study of breast tumors, draining lymph nodes, adjacent tissues. TCRdb re-derived calls from the multiplex PCR reads in MiXCR, one entry per CDR3 protein. Of around 140,000 distinct CDR3 sequences listed, 20% to 25% are singletons. The lymph nodes were axillary draining lymph nodes from breast cancer patients. What was sequenced was axillary lymph node tissue. The receptors derive from a female donor with breast cancer. Some clones in this sample may be carry-over from other donors' samples.

This clonotype was detected many times. The chain recombines TRBV7-6 with TRBJ2-5, with D tentatively TRBD2 (5 bases). The V and J ends lost 2 bases and 1 base respectively, with 11 bases between them. This CDR3 has 15 residues. Germline loops: CDR1 SGHVS, CDR2 FNYEAQ. The CDR3 sequence: CASSLQQRGQETQYF. CDR3 in DNA: TGTGCCAGCAGCTTACAACAACGGGGCCAAGAGACCCAGTACTTC.

This clonotype was recorded many times. The chain links TRBV4-3 to TRBJ2-1, with no clear D. Germline CDR1 and CDR2: LGHNA and YSLEER. Trimming left V 0 bases short and J 3 bases short, with 6 bases between. The CDR3 consists of 14 residues. CDR3 protein: CASSQELLYNEQFF. CDR3 nucleotides: TGCGCCAGCAGCCAAGAATTACTCTACAATGAGCAGTTCTTC.

Regarding this clonotype: This sequence may be a read error, since a much larger clone differs from it by one base. The CDR3 spells CASSQDRTSEKSTDTQYF. CDR3 DNA sequence: TGCGCCAGCAGCCAAGACAGGACTAGCGAGAAGAGCACAGATACGCAGTATTTT. The J gene is TRBJ2-3, the V gene TRBV4-3, with TRBD2 identical over 9 bases. The CDR3 covers 18 residues. Germline CDR1 and CDR2: LGHNA and YSLEER. J was trimmed by 0 bases and V by 0 bases; bases with no gene match: 7.

V is TRBV5-6 and J is TRBJ2-5, with 11 bases matching TRBD1. This CDR3 comprises 17 residues. Unmatched junction bases numbered 10, after V lost 2 bases and J lost 4 bases. The germline gives CDR1 SGHDT, CDR2 YYEEEE. CDR3 in amino acids: CASSFGPGTGGRETQYF. For the CDR3, the DNA is TGTGCCAGCAGCTTCGGTCCCGGGACAGGGGGGCGAGAGACCCAGTACTTC.

This clonotype ranks as medium-sized. The chain recombines TRBV5-8 with TRBJ2-1, with a possible D match to TRBD2 (5 bases). Germline assignment: CDR1 SGHTS and CDR2 YDEGEE. V shed 2 bases and J shed 2 bases, with 14 bases lying between them. This CDR3 contains 16 residues. The CDR3 loop is CASSFSKRITYNEQFF. The CDR3 DNA sequence: TGTGCCAGCAGCTTCTCAAAGCGGATTACCTACAATGAGCAGTTCTTC. Supplemented by reference TRBV5-8 and TRBJ2-1, the full variable domain reads EAGVTQSPTHLIKTRGQQATLRCSPISGHTSVYWYQQALGLGLQFLLWYDEGEERNRGNFPPRFSGRQFPNYSSELNVNALELEDSALYLCASSFSKRITYNEQFFGPGTRLTVL.

This clonotype was seen many times. The rearrangement uses TRBV24-1 and TRBJ2-1, with 14 positions matching TRBD2. The CDR3 sequence is 19 residues long. V shed 4 bases, J shed 0 bases, and the junction held 7 bases outside the gene matches. Germline V CDR1 and CDR2: KGHDR, SFDVKD. The CDR3 loop reads CATSDAGLAGVSSYNEQFF. For the CDR3, the DNA is TGTGCCACCAGTGACGCGGGACTAGCGGGGGTAAGCTCCTACAATGAGCAGTTCTTC.

CDR3 nucleotide sequence: TGTGCCAGCACTAGGACAGGAAGCTATGGCTACACCTTC. This codes for CASTRTGSYGYTF. The rearrangement links TRBV2 to TRBJ1-2, with 7 bases matching TRBD1. This CDR3 comprises 13 residues. In germline, CDR1 is SNHLY, CDR2 FYNNEI. V was pared by 7 bases and J by 4 bases, with 6 bases of the junction left unmatched.

This clonotype was detected ten times or more. The rearrangement uses TRBV5-6 and TRBJ1-2; D call uncertain. CDR1 and CDR2 (germline): SGHDT, YYEEEE. V lost 2 bases and J lost 8, with 7 bases in between. The CDR3 length is 11 residues. The CDR3 here is CASSFDTGYTF. The CDR3 DNA sequence: TGTGCCAGCAGCTTTGACACCGGCTACACCTTC.

This clonotype was recorded many times. The V gene is TRBV25-1, the J gene TRBJ2-3; D is perhaps TRBD1 (6 bases). Germline CDR1 and CDR2: MGHDK and SYGVNS. The CDR3 is 13 residues long. With 5 bases removed from V and 4 bases from J, the gap between germline ends came to 10 bases. CDR3 nucleotide sequence: TGTGCCAGCAGTAAACAGGGACCAGATACGCAGTATTTT. Translating gives CASSKQGPDTQYF.

This clonotype was found many times. The chain couples TRBV7-9 to TRBJ2-7, with 7 bases matching TRBD1. The CDR3 has 14 residues. CDR1 and CDR2 (germline): SEHNR, FQNEAQ (reference sequence). With 4 bases clipped from V and 6 bases from J, the junction kept 9 bases outside the gene matches. CDR3: CASSSDGQVGEQYF. CDR3 DNA sequence: TGTGCCAGCAGCTCCGACGGACAGGTGGGCGAGCAGTACTTC.

This clonotype was seen a few times. V gene TRBV4-2 combines with J gene TRBJ2-2; D unresolved. Trimming cost V 0 bases and J 1 base, with 9 bases left between them. This CDR3 has 16 amino acids. Germline CDR1 is LGHNA and CDR2 is YNFKEQ. CDR3: CASSQDRQVNTGELFF. The DNA of the CDR3 is TGTGCCAGCAGCCAAGATCGTCAGGTGAACACCGGGGAGCTGTTTTTT.

As concerns this clonotype: This could be a read error, since a much larger clone is one nucleotide away. The rearrangement joins TRBV7-6 to TRBJ1-3; D is undetermined. The CDR3 contains 15 residues. Germline V gives CDR1 SGHVS, CDR2 FNYEAQ. This CDR3 is CASSLRENSGNAIYF. CDR3 DNA sequence: TGTGCCAGCAGCTTGAGAGAAAACTCTGGAAACGCCATATATTTT.

The sample holds many counts of this clonotype. The chain is built from TRBV28 and TRBJ1-2; D is undetermined. The V end lost 3 bases, the J end lost 8 bases, and 13 bases lay between the germline ends. This CDR3 has 13 residues. Germline values: CDR1 MDHEN, CDR2 SYDVKM. This chain's CDR3 is CASSLVPERGYTF. CDR3 DNA sequence: TGTGCCAGCAGTTTGGTGCCGGAGAGAGGCTACACCTTC.

The sample holds a few counts of this clonotype. The rearrangement uses TRBV12-3 or TRBV12-4 and TRBJ1-3; 8 bases align to TRBD1. The J segment lost 7 bases and the V segment lost 4 bases, leaving 6 bases of the junction unmatched. The CDR3 has 14 residues. CDR3 DNA: TGTGCCAGCAGTTCCGACAGGGGTGGCAACACCATATATTTT. It specifies CASSSDRGGNTIYF.

This clonotype was seen at least ten times. The genes are TRBV20-1 and TRBJ2-6, with D perhaps TRBD2 (5 bases). The V end was cut by 3 bases, the J end by 2 bases, with 11 bases between. This CDR3 is 15 amino acids long. Per germline, CDR1 DFQATT and CDR2 SNEGSKA (reference sequence). The CDR3 region is CSARPPGTGANVLTF. CDR3 bases: TGCAGTGCTAGGCCCCCCGGGACTGGGGCCAACGTCCTGACTTTC.